The T cell receptor beta chain described here comes from a study of spatial heterogeneity in lung cancer. Indicated time point: sample taken at primary tumor resection. From tumor, nontumor lung or frozen PBMC, whole RNA was taken unsorted for sequencing. TCRdb reprocessed the 5' RACE reads with MiXCR, giving one entry per CDR3 protein. There are tens of thousands of distinct CDR3 sequences in the sample; about 7% occur only once, and roughly an eighth lies in the top ten. V lost 6 bases to trimming and J lost 3 bases, with 13 bases between them. This CDR3 has 13 residues. Germline values: CDR1 SQVTM, CDR2 ANQGSEA. At least ten counts were recorded for this clonotype.

Sequences were derived from PBMCs, sampled at surgery. The rearrangement uses TRBV29-1 and TRBJ2-3; D gene ambiguous. The sequence came from a male donor with early-stage non-small cell lung cancer. In nucleotides, the CDR3 is TGCAGCGTGGGTAGGGTCTTAACAGATACGCAGTATTTT. Translating it yields CSVGRVLTDTQYF.